Following are 30 T cell receptor beta chains from one sample sequenced in a study of T cell responses to AZD1222 COVID-19 vaccine (dated by TCRdb to 2020 to 2023). Library prep was done by the immunoSEQ multiplex PCR assay. The table comes from immuneACCESS by way of TCRdb, which keeps in-frame sequences with V and J called. Part of the clones is missing from these tables; in studies checked, under half for an unresolved V gene and the rest for unknown reasons. A total of fewer than 85,000 clones appear in this sample, 80% to 90% of them only once. The biggest ten clones account for roughly 29% of the sample. The time point tag for this specimen amounts to: baseline before first vaccination. The sample here was peripheral blood, taken on day 0 of AZD1222 vaccination. The receptors were gathered from an adult in good health.

V gene TRBV5-1 combines with J gene TRBJ2-5; 8 nucleotides agree with TRBD1. This CDR3 spans 15 amino acids. The germline V gene has CDR1 SGHRS and CDR2 YFSETQ. V was clipped by 1 base and J by 5 bases; unmatched bases: 7. This CDR3 reads CASSLFPGQVETQYF. The CDR3, as DNA: TGCGCCAGCAGCTTGTTCCCGGGACAGGTTGAGACCCAGTACTTC.

The chain joins TRBV7-9 to TRBJ2-7; possibly TRBD2 for D (5 bases). Germline V CDR1 and CDR2: SEHNR, FQNEAQ (reference sequence). This CDR3 has 13 amino acids. Trimming removed 4 bases at V and 4 bases at J, with 11 bases between. CDR3 nucleotides: TGTGCCAGCAGCTCACCAGCGGAGTACGAGCAGTACTTC. It translates to CASSSPAEYEQYF.

This chain links TRBV6-1 with TRBJ1-4; D may be TRBD1 (6 bases). Trimming took 3 bases from V and 4 from J, leaving 15 bases between them. The CDR3 covers 16 residues. Germline CDR1 reads MNHNS; CDR2 reads SASEGT. CDR3: CASSDVGGGGNEKLFF. The CDR3 nucleotides read TGTGCCAGCAGTGATGTGGGGGGGGGCGGTAATGAAAAACTGTTTTTT.

The table lists this clone with a few counts. The chain recombines TRBV16 with TRBJ1-1; D gene ambiguous. From germline, CDR1 is KGHSY and CDR2 FQNENV. CDR3 length: 18 amino acids. V was pared by 3 bases and J by 0 bases, with 20 bases between. The CDR3 sequence is CASSHLLPTFPMNTEAFF. The CDR3 DNA is TGTGCCAGCAGCCACCTCCTGCCCACTTTTCCCATGAACACTGAAGCTTTCTTT. Complete variable domain (other parts from reference TRBV16 and TRBJ1-1): GEEVAQTPKHLVRGEGQKAKLYCAPIKGHSYVFWYQQVLKNEFKFLISFQNENVFDETGMPKERFSAKCLPNSPCSLEIQATKLEDSAVYFCASSHLLPTFPMNTEAFFGQGTRLTVV.

The rearrangement uses TRBV19 and TRBJ1-1; 10 nucleotides agree with TRBD1. The V and J ends lost 6 bases and 2 bases, in that order; junction bases with no gene match: 3. CDR1 is LNHDA, CDR2 SQIVND, per germline (reference sequence). The CDR3 sequence is 14 residues long. DNA for the CDR3: TGTGCCAGTAGAGACAGGGGGCGAAACACTGAAGCTTTCTTT. It is translated as CASRDRGRNTEAFF.

V and J are TRBV29-1 and TRBJ1-1, with D perhaps matching TRBD1 (5 bases). The CDR3 loop spans 11 amino acids. Germline assignment: CDR1 SQVTM and CDR2 ANQGSEA. V dropped 6 bases and J dropped 8 bases, with 13 bases sitting between them. CDR3: CSVARRGEAFF. DNA of the CDR3: TGCAGCGTGGCGAGACGGGGGGAAGCTTTCTTT.

The chain joins TRBV28 to TRBJ1-3; D unclear. The V gene's germline CDR1 is MDHEN and CDR2 SYDVKM. Deletions cut 6 bases from V and 3 bases from J, with 18 bases between. The CDR3 runs 16 residues. In DNA, the CDR3 is TGTGCCAGCAGACAGCTGAAGGCCAGCGTTGGAAACACCATATATTTT. Translated, it gives CASRQLKASVGNTIYF. Full variable domain (outside the CDR3, taken from reference TRBV28 and TRBJ1-3): DVKVTQSSRYLVKRTGEKVFLECVQDMDHENMFWYRQDPGLGLRLIYFSYDVKMKEKGDIPEGYSVSREKKERFSLILESASTNQTSMYLCASRQLKASVGNTIYFGEGSWLTVV.

The chain couples TRBV7-2 to TRBJ2-2; 7 nucleotides align to TRBD2. V trimming: 8 bases; J trimming: 4 bases; junction bases outside the gene matches: 4. Germline V gene data show CDR1 as SGHTA and CDR2 as FQGNSA. CDR3 length: 13 residues. The CDR3 DNA reads TGTGCCAGCGGGGGGGTGAGCACCGGGGAGCTGTTTTTT. It specifies CASGGVSTGELFF.

This rearrangement joins TRBV15 to TRBJ1-2, with D tentatively TRBD1 (6 bases). Trimming took 1 base from V and 4 from J, leaving 10 bases between them. This CDR3 region has 14 residues. The germline CDR1 and CDR2 sequences are LNHNV and YYDKDF (reference sequence). This CDR3 is CATSRGGGAYGYTF. For the CDR3, the DNA is TGTGCCACCAGCAGAGGCGGGGGGGCCTATGGCTACACCTTC. The entire variable domain, with the rest obtained from reference TRBV15 and TRBJ1-2, is as follows: DAMVIQNPRYQVTQFGKPVTLSCSQTLNHNVMYWYQQKSSQAPKLLFHYYDKDFNNEADTPDNFQSRRPNTSFCFLDIRSPGLGDTAMYLCATSRGGGAYGYTFGSGTRLTVV.

The J gene is TRBJ2-1, the V gene TRBV5-1; 9 bases are a match to TRBD1. Germline values: CDR1 SGHRS, CDR2 YFSETQ. V dropped 2 bases and J dropped 4; count of bases not matched to a gene: 7. The CDR3 is 16 residues long. The CDR3 region is CASSLTGQGQYNEQFF. CDR3 in DNA: TGCGCCAGCAGCTTAACCGGACAGGGGCAATACAATGAGCAGTTCTTC.

V usage is TRBV19 and J usage is TRBJ2-3; 8 bases fit TRBD2. Germline CDR1 LNHDA, CDR2 SQIVND (reference sequence). This CDR3 spans 16 amino acids. V dropped 3 bases and J dropped 5; count of bases not matched to a gene: 10. The CDR3 loop is CASSILAGRRGDTQYF. The CDR3 nucleotides read TGTGCCAGTAGTATCTTAGCGGGACGGCGGGGAGATACGCAGTATTTT. The variable domain in full, with the rest retrieved from reference TRBV19 and TRBJ2-3, is DGGITQSPKYLFRKEGQNVTLSCEQNLNHDAMYWYRQDPGQGLRLIYYSQIVNDFQKGDIAEGYSVSREKKESFPLTVTSAQKNPTAFYLCASSILAGRRGDTQYFGPGTRLTVL.

This chain uses TRBV21-1 with TRBJ1-1; TRBD1 was called by the table and not checked on the DNA. TRBV21-1 is listed as a pseudogene. This CDR3 spans 16 amino acids. CDR3 residues: CASRSGTDVMNTEAFF. The CDR3 DNA sequence: TGTGCCTCCCGGTCCGGGACAGATGTTATGAACACTGAAGCTTTCTTT.

V gene TRBV19 combines with J gene TRBJ2-7; 8 bases fit TRBD2. Germline trimming cut 5 bases from V and 3 bases from J; bases unmatched to any gene: 12. The CDR3 runs 16 residues. Germline V gene data show CDR1 as LNHDA and CDR2 as SQIVND (reference sequence). Written as DNA, the CDR3 is TGTGCCAGTAGTCTATCAAGCGGGAGCCTTAACTACGAGCAGTACTTC. Amino acid sequence: CASSLSSGSLNYEQYF. Full variable domain (rest looked up from reference TRBV19 and TRBJ2-7): DGGITQSPKYLFRKEGQNVTLSCEQNLNHDAMYWYRQDPGQGLRLIYYSQIVNDFQKGDIAEGYSVSREKKESFPLTVTSAQKNPTAFYLCASSLSSGSLNYEQYFGPGTRLTVT.

The V gene is TRBV18, the J gene TRBJ2-1, with 7 nucleotides matching TRBD1. CDR3 length: 14 residues. Germline assignment: CDR1 KGHSH and CDR2 LQKENI. With 1 base clipped from V and 6 bases from J, the junction kept 3 bases outside the gene matches. The CDR3 nucleotides are TGTGCCAGCTCACCACGGGACAGCGGCAATGAGCAGTTCTTC. This codes for CASSPRDSGNEQFF.

This clone was seen only once. The chain links TRBV5-1 to TRBJ2-2; tentatively, D is TRBD1 or TRBD2 (5 bases each). CDR1 and CDR2 (germline): SGHRS, YFSETQ. V lost 1 base and J lost 4, with 8 bases in between. This CDR3 is built from 14 residues. This CDR3 is CASSLPGRTGELFF. CDR3 bases: TGCGCCAGCAGCTTGCCGGGGCGCACCGGGGAGCTGTTTTTT. Filled out from reference TRBV5-1 and TRBJ2-2, the complete variable domain reads KAGVTQTPRYLIKTRGQQVTLSCSPISGHRSVSWYQQTPGQGLQFLFEYFSETQRNKGNFPGRFSGRQFSNSRSEMNVSTLELGDSALYLCASSLPGRTGELFFGEGSRLTVL.

The chain joins TRBV9 to TRBJ1-3; the match to TRBD1 covers 8 bases. J gave up 8 bases and V 4 bases, and 5 bases lay outside the gene matches. In germline, CDR1 is SGDLS, CDR2 YYNGEE. The CDR3 is 13 residues long. The CDR3 is CASSLLTGDTIYF. The CDR3 DNA reads as TGTGCCAGCAGCCTTCTGACAGGGGACACCATATATTTT.

This chain connects TRBV2 to TRBJ1-1, with 7 bases that match TRBD1. Germline-derived CDR1 and CDR2 are SNHLY and FYNNEI. The CDR3 contains 13 residues. The V segment lost 4 bases and the J segment 6 bases; nucleotides outside the gene matches: 5. CDR3 in DNA: TGTGCCAGCAGTGGTGACAGGGAGGCTGAAGCTTTCTTT. Amino acids: CASSGDREAEAFF.

This clone was observed a single time. CDR3 residues: CASSFVLAGDTQYF. In DNA form, the CDR3 reads TGTGCCAGCAGCTTTGTCCTAGCGGGAGATACGCAGTATTTT. V and J are TRBV5-6 and TRBJ2-3; 8 nucleotides align to TRBD2. The trim removed 2 bases at V and 5 bases at J, leaving 4 bases unmatched. The germline V gene has CDR1 SGHDT and CDR2 YYEEEE. The CDR3 is made up of 14 amino acids. The full variable domain, rest sourced from reference TRBV5-6 and TRBJ2-3, is DAGVTQSPTHLIKTRGQQVTLRCSPKSGHDTVSWYQQALGQGPQFIFQYYEEEERQRGNFPDRFSGHQFPNYSSELNVNALLLGDSALYLCASSFVLAGDTQYFGPGTRLTVL.

The chain recombines TRBV30 with TRBJ1-5; D remains ambiguous. This CDR3 spans 14 amino acids. Between the trimmed V and J ends, which lost 7 bases and 2 bases, there was a span of 15 bases. CDR1 is GTSNPN, CDR2 SVGIG, per germline (reference sequence). CDR3 nucleotide sequence: TGTGCCTTCACGGGCCTATGGGGCAATCAGCCCCAGCATTTT. Its translation is CAFTGLWGNQPQHF.

This sequence joins TRBV6-5 and TRBJ2-3; tentatively, D is TRBD1 or TRBD2 (5 bases each). V lost 4 bases to trimming and J lost 3 bases, with 17 bases between them. CDR1 is MNHEY and CDR2 is SVGAGI in the germline V gene. The CDR3 length is 16 residues. For the CDR3, the DNA is TGTGCCAGCAGTTGCCCAGGGAAGAGGGATACAGATACGCAGTATTTT. Its protein is CASSCPGKRDTDTQYF.

This chain joins TRBV7-2 and TRBJ1-3; the D gene is possibly TRBD1 (6 bases). This CDR3 comprises 15 residues. V was trimmed by 8 bases and J by 1 base, leaving 15 bases between them. The V gene's germline CDR1 is SGHTA and CDR2 FQGNSA. CDR3 region: CASGKQGTSGNTIYF. For the CDR3, the DNA is TGTGCCAGCGGAAAACAGGGTACATCTGGAAACACCATATATTTT.

The chain couples TRBV2 to TRBJ1-1; no definite D call. Trimming took off 1 base at V and 0 bases at J, with 6 bases between the two ends. This CDR3 spans 14 amino acids. Germline V gives CDR1 SNHLY, CDR2 FYNNEI. In DNA form, the CDR3 reads TGTGCCAGCAGTGAAGGACTCTTGAACACTGAAGCTTTCTTT. Protein product: CASSEGLLNTEAFF.

This rearrangement joins TRBV11-2 to TRBJ2-1, with 10 bases lining up with TRBD2. Germline CDR1 reads SGHAT; CDR2 reads FQNNGV. The CDR3 loop spans 16 amino acids. Trimming at V came to 8 bases and at J to 2 bases, leaving 9 bases not matched to a gene. CDR3 nucleotide sequence: TGTGCCAGCGGCCGAGGTAGCGGGGGGACCTACAATGAGCAGTTCTTC. Protein sequence: CASGRGSGGTYNEQFF.

This clone appeared once. V and J are TRBV5-1 and TRBJ2-7; TRBD2 matches at 10 bases. The trim removed 4 bases at V and 4 bases at J, leaving 11 bases unmatched. Germline V gene data show CDR1 as SGHRS and CDR2 as YFSETQ. CDR3 length: 16 amino acids. The CDR3 DNA reads TGCGCCAGCAGCAGTATAGCGGGAGGCGGAATTTACGAGCAGTACTTC. This sequence encodes CASSSIAGGGIYEQYF.

V gene TRBV19 combines with J gene TRBJ1-2; maybe TRBD1 (5 bases). Looked up from germline, CDR1 is LNHDA and CDR2 is SQIVND (reference sequence). Deletions cut 1 base from V and 7 bases from J, with 7 bases between. There are 12 residues in the CDR3. CDR3 nucleotide sequence: TGTGCCAGTAGTATAGCTGGGGGTGGCTACACCTTC. Translation gives CASSIAGGGYTF.

This chain links TRBV4-1 with TRBJ2-2; no clear D. CDR3 length equals 14 residues. Germline V lookup: CDR1 MGHRA, CDR2 YSYEKL. V was pared by 0 bases and J by 3 bases, with 5 bases between. Here the CDR3 reads CASSQESHTGELFF. DNA for the CDR3: TGCGCCAGCAGCCAAGAAAGTCACACCGGGGAGCTGTTTTTT.

V is TRBV6-5 and J is TRBJ2-7; TRBD2 aligns across 10 bases. Trimming cost V 2 bases and J 3 bases; bases outside gene matches: 4. The CDR3 covers 15 residues. Germline V CDR1 and CDR2: MNHEY, SVGAGI. CDR3 amino acids: CASSYKSGRVYEQYF. DNA for the CDR3: TGTGCCAGCAGTTACAAGAGCGGGAGGGTCTACGAGCAGTACTTC.

This chain links TRBV5-1 with TRBJ2-5; weak D call: TRBD1 (5 bases). Trimming cost V 5 bases and J 2 bases, with 13 bases left between them. The germline V gene encodes CDR1 SGHRS and CDR2 YFSETQ. The CDR3 consists of 14 residues. In DNA, the CDR3 is TGCGCCAGCAGGGTTAGGGGCGGACAAGAGACCCAGTACTTC. Residues: CASRVRGGQETQYF.

Here the CDR3 DNA reads TGTGCCAGCAATAGGCGTCTCTCTGGGGCCAACGTCCTGACTTTC. It is translated as CASNRRLSGANVLTF. This sequence joins TRBV5-8 and TRBJ2-6; D gene unclear. The CDR3 totals 15 residues. Between the trimmed V and J ends, which lost 6 bases and 0 bases, there was a span of 10 bases. The germline V gene has CDR1 SGHTS and CDR2 YDEGEE.

This chain connects TRBV5-6 to TRBJ2-1, with TRBD2 matching 8 bases. The CDR3 runs to 12 residues. Trimming at V came to 3 bases and at J to 13 bases, leaving 6 bases not matched to a gene. Germline V gene lookup returns CDR1 SGHDT and CDR2 YYEEEE. The CDR3 protein is CASSSSGTSQFF. The CDR3 DNA reads as TGTGCCAGCAGCTCAAGTGGGACTAGTCAGTTCTTC.